The clone carrying this TCR beta chain appeared once. Its antigen is unidentified. These data come from a study of shared clonotypes between healthy human individuals. Study-level results: Few donors restricted represented genetic and exposure-history diversity. Naive subsets tended to show greater estimated richness than memory subsets.

The CDR3 consists of 15 residues. Germline V gene data show CDR1 as SGHTA and CDR2 as FQGNSA. The V gene lost 1 base and the J gene lost 4 bases, with 14 bases spanning the gap. Genomic DNA of each subset was evenly split across several immunoSEQ plates. Profiled with immunoSEQ multiplex PCR; TCRdb holds only in-frame clones, not every one. The sample lists 550,000 to 800,000 clones; less than 85% were seen once. None of the donors, who were healthy HIV-negative adults, had recently had acute infections or vaccinations. The receptor comes from a woman in her thirties in good health. Sequenced sample: memory CD4+ T cells sorted from blood. Documented subset: CD45RA-negative fraction. J is TRBJ2-7 and V is TRBV7-2, with D uncertain. The CDR3 sequence is CASSLGRTPWYEQYF. For the CDR3, the DNA is TGTGCCAGCAGCTTAGGGCGCACGCCTTGGTACGAGCAGTACTTC.